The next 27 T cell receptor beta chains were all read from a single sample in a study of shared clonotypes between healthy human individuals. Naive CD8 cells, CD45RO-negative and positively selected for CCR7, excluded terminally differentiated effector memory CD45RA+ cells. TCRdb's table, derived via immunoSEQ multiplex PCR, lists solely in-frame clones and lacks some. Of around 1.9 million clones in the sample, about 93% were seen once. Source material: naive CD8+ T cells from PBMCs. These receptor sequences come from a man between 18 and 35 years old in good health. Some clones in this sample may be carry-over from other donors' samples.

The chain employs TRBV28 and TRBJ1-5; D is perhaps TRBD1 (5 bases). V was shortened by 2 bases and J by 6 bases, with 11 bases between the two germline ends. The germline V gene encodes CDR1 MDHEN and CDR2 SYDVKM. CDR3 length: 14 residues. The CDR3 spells CASSLGGEGQPQHF. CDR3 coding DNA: TGTGCCAGCAGTTTAGGAGGGGAGGGTCAGCCCCAGCATTTT.

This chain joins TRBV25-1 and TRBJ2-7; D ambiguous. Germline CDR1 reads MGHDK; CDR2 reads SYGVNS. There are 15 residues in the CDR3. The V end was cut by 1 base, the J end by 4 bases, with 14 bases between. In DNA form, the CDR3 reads TGTGCCAGCAGTGAATCCCCGTCTCCGCCTTACGAGCAGTACTTC. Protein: CASSESPSPPYEQYF.

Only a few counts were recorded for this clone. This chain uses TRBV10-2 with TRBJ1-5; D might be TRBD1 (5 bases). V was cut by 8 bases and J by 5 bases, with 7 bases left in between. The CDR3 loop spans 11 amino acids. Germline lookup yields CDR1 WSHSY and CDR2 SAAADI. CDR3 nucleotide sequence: TGCGCCAGCGGGGGAGATCAGCCCCAGCATTTT. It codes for CASGGDQPQHF.

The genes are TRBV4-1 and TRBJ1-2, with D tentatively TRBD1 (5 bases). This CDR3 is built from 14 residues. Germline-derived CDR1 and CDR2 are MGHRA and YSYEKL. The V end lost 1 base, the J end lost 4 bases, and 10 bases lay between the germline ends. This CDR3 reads CASSQVGLRYGYTF. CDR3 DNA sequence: TGCGCCAGCAGCCAAGTGGGACTGCGCTATGGCTACACCTTC.

Here the CDR3 DNA reads TGTGCCAGCAGCTTCCCACTGGGCGGGAGTATCTCAGATACGCAGTATTTT. Translating gives CASSFPLGGSISDTQYF. The chain has TRBV7-6 and TRBJ2-3; TRBD2 matches 7 bases. This CDR3 is built from 17 residues. The V segment lost 3 bases and the J segment 4 bases; nucleotides outside the gene matches: 13. CDR1 and CDR2 (germline): SGHVS, FNYEAQ.

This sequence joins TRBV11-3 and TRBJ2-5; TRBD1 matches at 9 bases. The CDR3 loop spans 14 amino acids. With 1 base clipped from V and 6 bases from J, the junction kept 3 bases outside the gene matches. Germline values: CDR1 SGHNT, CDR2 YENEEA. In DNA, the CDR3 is TGTGCCAGCAGCTTAGGGACAGGGGAAAAGACCCAGTACTTC. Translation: CASSLGTGEKTQYF.

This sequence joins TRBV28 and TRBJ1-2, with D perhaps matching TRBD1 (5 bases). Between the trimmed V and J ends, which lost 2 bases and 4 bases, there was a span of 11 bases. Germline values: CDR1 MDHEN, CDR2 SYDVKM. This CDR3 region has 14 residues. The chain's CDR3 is CASSLEGARYGYTF. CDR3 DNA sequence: TGTGCCAGCAGTTTAGAAGGGGCCCGCTATGGCTACACCTTC.

The CDR3, as DNA: TGTGCCACCAGCCCTACGACTAGCGGGGACCCAGATACGCAGTATTTT. This sequence encodes CATSPTTSGDPDTQYF. The rearrangement uses TRBV15 and TRBJ2-3; TRBD2 matches at 11 bases. CDR3 length: 16 residues. The germline V gene encodes CDR1 LNHNV and CDR2 YYDKDF (reference sequence). V gave up 5 bases and J gave up 4 bases; unmatched junction bases: 8.

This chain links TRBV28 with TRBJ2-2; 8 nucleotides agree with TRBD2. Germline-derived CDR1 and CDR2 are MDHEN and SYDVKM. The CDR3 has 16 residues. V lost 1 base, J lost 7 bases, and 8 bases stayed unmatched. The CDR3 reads CASSLSSGGPSGELFF. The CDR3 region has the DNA TGTGCCAGCAGTTTATCATCGGGAGGGCCTAGCGGGGAGCTGTTTTTT.

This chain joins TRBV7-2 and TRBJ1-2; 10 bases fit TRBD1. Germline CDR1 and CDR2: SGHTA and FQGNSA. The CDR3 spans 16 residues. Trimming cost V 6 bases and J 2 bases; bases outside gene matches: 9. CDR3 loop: CASSTVRDRGNYGYTF. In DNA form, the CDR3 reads TGTGCCAGCAGTACGGTTCGGGACAGGGGAAACTATGGCTACACCTTC.

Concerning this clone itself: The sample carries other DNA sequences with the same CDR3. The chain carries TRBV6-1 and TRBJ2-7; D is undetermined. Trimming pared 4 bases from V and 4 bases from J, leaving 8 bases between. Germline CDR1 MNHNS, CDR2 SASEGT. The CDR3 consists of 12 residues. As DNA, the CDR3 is TGTGCCAGCAGTGCTGGACCGTACGAGCAGTACTTC. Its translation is CASSAGPYEQYF.

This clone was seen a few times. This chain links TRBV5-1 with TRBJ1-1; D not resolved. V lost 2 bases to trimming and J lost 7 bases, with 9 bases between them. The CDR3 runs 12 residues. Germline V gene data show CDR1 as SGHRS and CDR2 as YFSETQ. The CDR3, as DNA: TGCGCCAGCAGCTTCAGGCGCGGTGAAGCTTTCTTT. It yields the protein CASSFRRGEAFF.

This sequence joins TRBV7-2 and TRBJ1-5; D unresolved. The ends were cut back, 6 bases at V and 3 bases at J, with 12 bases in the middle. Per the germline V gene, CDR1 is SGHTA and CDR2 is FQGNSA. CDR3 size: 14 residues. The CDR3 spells CASRSPSINQPQHF. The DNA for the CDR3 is TGTGCCAGCAGATCTCCGTCCATCAATCAGCCCCAGCATTTT.

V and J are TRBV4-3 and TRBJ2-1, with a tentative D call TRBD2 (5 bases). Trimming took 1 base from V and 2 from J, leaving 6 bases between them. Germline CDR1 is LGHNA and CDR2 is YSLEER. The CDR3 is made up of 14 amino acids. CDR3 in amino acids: CASSQAGTYNEQFF. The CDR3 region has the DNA TGCGCCAGCAGCCAAGCCGGGACCTACAATGAGCAGTTCTTC.

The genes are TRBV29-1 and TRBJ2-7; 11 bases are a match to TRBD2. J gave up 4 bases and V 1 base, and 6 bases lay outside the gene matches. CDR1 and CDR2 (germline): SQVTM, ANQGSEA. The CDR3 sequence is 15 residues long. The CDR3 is CSVEGLAGGKYEQYF. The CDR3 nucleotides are TGCAGCGTTGAAGGGCTAGCGGGAGGAAAATACGAGCAGTACTTC.

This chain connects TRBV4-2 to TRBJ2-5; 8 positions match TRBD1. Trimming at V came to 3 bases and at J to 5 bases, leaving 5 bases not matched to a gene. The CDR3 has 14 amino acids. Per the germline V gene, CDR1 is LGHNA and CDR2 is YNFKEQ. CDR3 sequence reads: CASSQTGVGETQYF. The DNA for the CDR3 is TGTGCCAGCAGCCAGACAGGGGTCGGGGAGACCCAGTACTTC.

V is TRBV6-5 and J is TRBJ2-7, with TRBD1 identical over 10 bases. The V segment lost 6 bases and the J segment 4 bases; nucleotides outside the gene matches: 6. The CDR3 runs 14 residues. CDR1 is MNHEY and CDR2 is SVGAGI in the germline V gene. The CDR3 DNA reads TGTGCCAGCAGCAAAGACAGGGGGCAGTACGAGCAGTACTTC. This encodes CASSKDRGQYEQYF.

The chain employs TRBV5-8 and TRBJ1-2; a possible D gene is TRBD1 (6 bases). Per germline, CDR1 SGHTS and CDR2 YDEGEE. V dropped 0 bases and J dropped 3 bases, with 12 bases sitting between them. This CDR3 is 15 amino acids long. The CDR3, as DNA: TGTGCCAGCAGCTTGGGACAGGCAGTTCACTATGGCTACACCTTC. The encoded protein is CASSLGQAVHYGYTF.

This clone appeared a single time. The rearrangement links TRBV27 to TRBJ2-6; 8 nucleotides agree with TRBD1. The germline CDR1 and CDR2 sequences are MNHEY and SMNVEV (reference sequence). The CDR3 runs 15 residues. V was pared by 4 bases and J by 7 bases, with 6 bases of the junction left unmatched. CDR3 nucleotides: TGTGCCAGCAGTTGGGGACAGGTCAGAGCCAACGTCCTGACTTTC. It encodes CASSWGQVRANVLTF.

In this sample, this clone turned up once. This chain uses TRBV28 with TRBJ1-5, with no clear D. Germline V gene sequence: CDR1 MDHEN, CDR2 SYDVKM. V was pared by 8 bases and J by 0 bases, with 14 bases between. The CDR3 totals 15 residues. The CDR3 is CASGMSLYSNQPQHF. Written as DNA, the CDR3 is TGTGCCAGCGGGATGTCCCTTTATAGCAATCAGCCCCAGCATTTT.

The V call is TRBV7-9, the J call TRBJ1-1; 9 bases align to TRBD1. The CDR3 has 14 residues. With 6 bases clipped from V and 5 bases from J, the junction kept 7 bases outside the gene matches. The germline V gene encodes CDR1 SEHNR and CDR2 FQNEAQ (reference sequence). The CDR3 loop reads CASRLTGGKTEAFF. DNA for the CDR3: TGTGCCAGCAGGTTGACAGGGGGTAAGACTGAAGCTTTCTTT.

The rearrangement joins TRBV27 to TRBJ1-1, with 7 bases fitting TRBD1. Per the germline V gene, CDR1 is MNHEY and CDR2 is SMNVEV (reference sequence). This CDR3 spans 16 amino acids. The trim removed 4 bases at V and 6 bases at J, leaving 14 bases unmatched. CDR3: CASSSRETGLAAEAFF. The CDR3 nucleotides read TGTGCCAGCAGTTCACGGGAGACAGGGTTAGCGGCTGAAGCTTTCTTT.

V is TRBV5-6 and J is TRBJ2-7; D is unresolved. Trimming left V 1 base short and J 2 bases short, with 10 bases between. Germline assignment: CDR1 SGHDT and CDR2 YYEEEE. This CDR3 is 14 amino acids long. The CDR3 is CASSLQQRTYEQYF. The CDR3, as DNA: TGTGCCAGCAGCTTGCAACAGCGAACCTACGAGCAGTACTTC.

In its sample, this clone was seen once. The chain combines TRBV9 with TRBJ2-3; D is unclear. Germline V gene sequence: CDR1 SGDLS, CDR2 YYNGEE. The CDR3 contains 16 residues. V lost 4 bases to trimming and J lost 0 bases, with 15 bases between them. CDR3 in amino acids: CASSPRGNPSTDTQYF. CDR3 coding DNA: TGTGCCAGCAGCCCCCGTGGCAACCCTAGCACAGATACGCAGTATTTT.

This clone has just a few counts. CDR3 bases: TGTGCCTGGAGTGTAGATGCCAAGGGATATGGCTACACCTTC. It is translated as CAWSVDAKGYGYTF. This rearrangement joins TRBV30 to TRBJ1-2; D ambiguous. The V gene's germline CDR1 is GTSNPN and CDR2 SVGIG (reference sequence). This CDR3 region has 14 residues. With 0 bases removed from V and 5 bases from J, the gap between germline ends came to 13 bases. The full variable domain, rest sourced from reference TRBV30 and TRBJ1-2, is SQTIHQWPATLVQPVGSPLSLECTVEGTSNPNLYWYRQAAGRGLQLLFYSVGIGQISSEVPQNLSASRPQDRQFILSSKKLLLSDSGFYLCAWSVDAKGYGYTFGSGTRLTVV.

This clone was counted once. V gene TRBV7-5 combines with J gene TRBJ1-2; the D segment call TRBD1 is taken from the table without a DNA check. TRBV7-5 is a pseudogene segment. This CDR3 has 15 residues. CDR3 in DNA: TGTGCCAGAAGCTTTATTGGGCCTGACCAAGATGGCTACACCTTC. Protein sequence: CARSFIGPDQDGYTF.

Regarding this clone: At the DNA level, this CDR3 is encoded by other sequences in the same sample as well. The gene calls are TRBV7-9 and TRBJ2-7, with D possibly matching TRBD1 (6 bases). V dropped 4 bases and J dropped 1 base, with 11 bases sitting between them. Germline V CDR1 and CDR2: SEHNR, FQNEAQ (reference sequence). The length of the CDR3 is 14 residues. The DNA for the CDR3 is TGTGCCAGCAGCTCGGGACATTCGTCCTACGAGCAGTACTTC. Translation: CASSSGHSSYEQYF.